This TCR beta chain was sequenced in a study of blood T cell repertoires in COVID-19. Overall study context: Material from acute and convalescent COVID-19 was sourced from the United States, Italy and Spain.

Cohort 3 recovery required two negative PCRs, clearance, or symptom resolution. Original data processing: Amplifying reference gene primers gave estimates of nucleated cell counts. Assay used: immunoSEQ multiplex PCR; TCRdb lists only in-frame clones, some missing. That table is the source of V, J and clone size, and D and trimming were worked out from the DNA. The sample shows some 130,000 clones, approximately 90% of them seen only once. In germline, CDR1 is SGDLS, CDR2 YYNGEE. V gave up 4 bases and J gave up 7 bases; unmatched junction bases: 2. CDR3 length: 13 amino acids. The sample taken for sequencing was PBMCs or T cells enriched from blood (not recorded which). This chain joins TRBV9 and TRBJ2-1, with 10 bases identical to TRBD1. This receptor was obtained from a man aged 45-65 years who had recovered from COVID-19. CDR3 in amino acids: CASSLGQGNEQFF. In nucleotides, the CDR3 is TGTGCCAGCAGCTTGGGACAGGGGAATGAGCAGTTCTTC.